Listed here are 25 T cell receptor beta chains from one sample, sequenced in a study of T cell repertoires in cytomegalovirus infection. TCRdb reanalysed the reads using MiXCR and keeps one entry per CDR3 protein. This sample has approximately 550,000 distinct CDR3 sequences; 16% occur once, and the top ten carry 20% to 30%. Sequencing input: CD8+ T cells from PBMCs. Source of these receptors: a human donor in good health (CMV status not recorded). Some clones in this sample may be carry-over from other donors' samples.

This clonotype was seen a handful of times. The chain recombines TRBV28 with TRBJ2-1; 16 bases are a match to TRBD2. J was trimmed by 6 bases and V by 8 bases; bases with no gene match: 19. Germline V lookup: CDR1 MDHEN, CDR2 SYDVKM. The CDR3 has 20 amino acids. The CDR3 sequence is CASSDPGTSGRAWSGNEQFF. In DNA, the CDR3 is TGTGCCAGCTCTGATCCCGGGACTAGCGGGAGGGCCTGGTCGGGCAATGAGCAGTTCTTC. Combining the CDR3 with reference TRBV28 and TRBJ2-1 gives the whole variable domain DVKVTQSSRYLVKRTGEKVFLECVQDMDHENMFWYRQDPGLGLRLIYFSYDVKMKEKGDIPEGYSVSREKKERFSLILESASTNQTSMYLCASSDPGTSGRAWSGNEQFFGPGTRLTVL.

The chain couples TRBV20-1 to TRBJ1-4, with 8 bases identical to TRBD1. The CDR3 consists of 19 residues. Germline trimming cut 2 bases from V and 3 bases from J; bases unmatched to any gene: 17. Germline CDR1 and CDR2: DFQATT and SNEGSKA (reference sequence). This CDR3 reads CSARPGSGGAKVPNEKLFF. The CDR3 bases are TGCAGTGCTAGACCCGGATCAGGGGGCGCAAAAGTCCCTAATGAAAAACTGTTTTTT.

CDR3 nucleotide sequence: TGCAGCGCACGGCTAGCGGGAGGATACAATGAGCAGTTCTTC. Amino acid sequence: CSARLAGGYNEQFF. The chain carries TRBV29-1 and TRBJ2-1; 11 nucleotides agree with TRBD2. The V segment lost 7 bases and the J segment 4 bases; nucleotides outside the gene matches: 6. The CDR3 contains 14 residues. Germline loops: CDR1 SQVTM, CDR2 ANQGSEA.

This clonotype was seen many times. This rearrangement joins TRBV2 to TRBJ2-3; 7 bases are shared with TRBD2. CDR3 size: 13 residues. The germline gives CDR1 SNHLY, CDR2 FYNNEI. V shed 9 bases, J shed 3 bases, and the junction held 6 bases outside the gene matches. The CDR3 protein is CARDGTTTDTQYF. CDR3 DNA: TGTGCCAGAGACGGGACTACTACAGATACGCAGTATTTT.

This clonotype came up a few times. The CDR3 sequence: CATGGRTSSYNEQFF. CDR3 nucleotide sequence: TGTGCCACAGGGGGCAGAACGAGCTCCTACAATGAGCAGTTCTTC. This chain uses TRBV9 with TRBJ2-1, with 8 bases lining up with TRBD1. In germline, CDR1 is SGDLS, CDR2 YYNGEE. V dropped 9 bases and J dropped 0; count of bases not matched to a gene: 8. The CDR3 runs 15 residues.

The CDR3 here is CASSYQGLEQFF. CDR3 in DNA: TGTGCCAGCAGTTATCAGGGACTTGAGCAGTTCTTC. The V call is TRBV28, the J call TRBJ2-1; tentatively, D is TRBD2 (6 bases). The V and J ends lost 4 bases and 9 bases respectively, with 10 bases between them. Germline V gives CDR1 MDHEN, CDR2 SYDVKM. The CDR3 totals 12 residues. Supplemented by reference TRBV28 and TRBJ2-1, the full variable domain reads DVKVTQSSRYLVKRTGEKVFLECVQDMDHENMFWYRQDPGLGLRLIYFSYDVKMKEKGDIPEGYSVSREKKERFSLILESASTNQTSMYLCASSYQGLEQFFGPGTRLTVL.

This clonotype was counted at least ten times. The J gene is TRBJ2-7, the V gene TRBV11-2; the match to TRBD1 covers 12 bases. V shed 5 bases, J shed 7 bases, and the junction held 15 bases outside the gene matches. CDR3 size: 17 residues. Germline CDR1 is SGHAT and CDR2 is FQNNGV. CDR3 DNA sequence: TGTGCCAGCAGCCCACCGGGGGGATGGGACAGGGGGCTTGAGCAGTACTTC. Translation: CASSPPGGWDRGLEQYF.

At least ten counts were recorded for this clonotype. The chain uses TRBV7-9 and TRBJ2-2; D is undetermined. The V end was cut by 4 bases, the J end by 7 bases, with 13 bases between. Germline V CDR1 and CDR2: SEHNR, FQNEAQ (reference sequence). This CDR3 comprises 14 residues. This chain's CDR3 is CASSYSRGGGELFF. The DNA of the CDR3 is TGTGCCAGCAGCTACTCCAGAGGCGGCGGGGAGCTGTTTTTT. Full variable domain (remainder filled in from reference TRBV7-9 and TRBJ2-2): DTGVSQNPRHKITKRGQNVTFRCDPISEHNRLYWYRQTLGQGPEFLTYFQNEAQLEKSRLLSDRFSAERPKGSFSTLEIQRTEQGDSAMYLCASSYSRGGGELFFGEGSRLTVL.

This clonotype has a count of ten or more. J is TRBJ2-6 and V is TRBV27; weak D call: TRBD2 (5 bases). V lost 5 bases and J 1 base, leaving 18 bases between the germline ends. The CDR3 runs 18 residues. The germline V gene has CDR1 MNHEY and CDR2 SMNVEV (reference sequence). The chain's CDR3 is CASSPKEGGNSGANVLTF. DNA of the CDR3: TGTGCCAGCAGTCCGAAAGAGGGCGGTAATTCTGGGGCCAACGTCCTGACTTTC.

The chain couples TRBV5-1 to TRBJ2-7; D is possibly TRBD1 (5 bases). Trimming removed 4 bases from V and 5 bases from J, with 10 bases in between. The germline gives CDR1 SGHRS, CDR2 YFSETQ. The CDR3 is made up of 12 amino acids. CDR3 in DNA: TGCGCCAGCAGCCAGACAGTCAACGAGCAGTACTTC. This codes for CASSQTVNEQYF.

This rearrangement joins TRBV28 to TRBJ2-3; possibly TRBD2 for D (6 bases). CDR3 length equals 19 residues. With 4 bases removed from V and 2 bases from J, the gap between germline ends came to 25 bases. Germline V gene data show CDR1 as MDHEN and CDR2 as SYDVKM. Here the CDR3 reads CASSYPPPTGVADTDTQYF. In DNA form, the CDR3 reads TGTGCCAGCAGTTACCCCCCCCCAACGGGGGTGGCGGACACAGATACGCAGTATTTT.

To note about this clonotype: A much larger clone differs from this one at a single base, so this may be a read error. Here the CDR3 reads CASARTGGLKPQHF. CDR3 DNA sequence: TGTGCCAGCGCTAGGACAGGGGGATTGAAGCCCCAGCATTTT. The genes are TRBV12-3 or TRBV12-4 and TRBJ1-5; 10 bases align to TRBD1. The CDR3 extends over 14 amino acids. V lost 8 bases to trimming and J lost 8 bases; unmatched junction nucleotides: 9.

This clonotype was detected many times. The V call is TRBV7-8, the J call TRBJ2-3; TRBD1 might be the D (5 bases). Germline V CDR1 and CDR2: SGHVS, FQNEAQ. Between the trimmed V and J ends, which lost 4 bases and 3 bases, there was a span of 14 bases. The CDR3 covers 15 residues. The CDR3 region is CASSSFGHSTDTQYF. In nucleotides, the CDR3 is TGTGCCAGCAGCTCCTTTGGACACAGTACAGATACGCAGTATTTT.

The table lists this clonotype with many counts. V gene TRBV2 combines with J gene TRBJ1-5; D is undetermined. V was cut by 2 bases and J by 0 bases, with 11 bases left in between. The CDR3 spans 16 residues. Looked up from germline, CDR1 is SNHLY and CDR2 is FYNNEI. DNA for the CDR3: TGTGCCAGCAGTGAACCCATGCGGGGTAGCAATCAGCCCCAGCATTTT. Its protein product is CASSEPMRGSNQPQHF.

The chain couples TRBV2 to TRBJ2-3; D call uncertain. The V end lost 2 bases, the J end lost 0 bases, and 12 bases lay between the germline ends. CDR3 length: 16 residues. The V gene's germline CDR1 is SNHLY and CDR2 FYNNEI. This CDR3 reads CASSEFLEHSTDTQYF. CDR3 in DNA: TGTGCCAGCAGTGAATTCCTAGAGCATAGCACAGATACGCAGTATTTT. Looking up the rest from reference TRBV2 and TRBJ2-3 gives the full variable domain: EPEVTQTPSHQVTQMGQEVILRCVPISNHLYFYWYRQILGQKVEFLVSFYNNEISEKSEIFDDQFSVERPDGSNFTLKIRSTKLEDSAMYFCASSEFLEHSTDTQYFGPGTRLTVL.

The sample holds a few counts of this clonotype. V usage is TRBV7-8 and J usage is TRBJ2-5; 10 bases line up with TRBD1. V dropped 5 bases and J dropped 4; count of bases not matched to a gene: 10. Germline V gene data show CDR1 as SGHVS and CDR2 as FQNEAQ. The CDR3 is 16 amino acids. The CDR3 loop is CASSEGTGEIGETQYF. The CDR3 DNA follows: TGTGCCAGCAGCGAGGGGACAGGGGAAATAGGAGAGACCCAGTACTTC. The full variable domain, its missing parts supplied by reference TRBV7-8 and TRBJ2-5, is GAGVSQSPRYKVAKRGQDVALRCDPISGHVSLFWYQQALGQGPEFLTYFQNEAQLDKSGLPSDRFFAERPEGSVSTLKIQRTQQEDSAVYLCASSEGTGEIGETQYFGPGTRLLVL.

This clonotype came up many times. This sequence joins TRBV7-9 and TRBJ2-7; the match to TRBD1 covers 7 bases. Germline V lookup: CDR1 SEHNR, CDR2 FQNEAQ (reference sequence). V shed 4 bases and J 0 bases; nucleotides not matched to a gene: 15. The CDR3 is 18 amino acids. DNA for the CDR3: TGTGCCAGCAGCTCCCCGCGCCATTTACGGGACAGCTCCTACGAGCAGTACTTC. It yields the protein CASSSPRHLRDSSYEQYF.

This clonotype was counted only a few times. J is TRBJ1-2 and V is TRBV27; the D is unclear. Trimming took off 11 bases at V and 1 base at J, with 11 bases between the two ends. The CDR3 length is 12 residues. CDR1 is MNHEY, CDR2 SMNVEV, per germline (reference sequence). This CDR3 reads CAAGPFNYGYTF. The CDR3 nucleotides read TGTGCCGCCGGACCCTTTAACTATGGCTACACCTTC.

The J gene is TRBJ2-7, the V gene TRBV11-3; D is unclear. CDR3 length: 13 amino acids. Germline values: CDR1 SGHNT, CDR2 YENEEA. With 5 bases removed from V and 1 base from J, the gap between germline ends came to 9 bases. CDR3 DNA: TGTGCCAGCAGCCCAGCAGAATCCTACGAGCAGTACTTC. Translation gives CASSPAESYEQYF.

On this clonotype: This may come from a read error, since a much larger clone is one base off. This CDR3 fails to terminate in the conserved phenylalanine or tryptophan, so it likely reflects a read error. J is TRBJ2-7 and V is TRBV27, with TRBD1 matching over 11 bases. V gave up 2 bases and J gave up 5 bases; unmatched junction bases: 2. This CDR3 is built from 14 residues. CDR1 and CDR2 (germline): MNHEY, SMNVEV (reference sequence). The CDR3: CASSLRTGGHEQYL. The CDR3 DNA reads TGTGCCAGCAGTTTAAGGACAGGGGGCCACGAGCAGTACTTA.

A few counts support this clonotype. This may be a read error, as it is one base from a much larger clone. V and J are TRBV27 and TRBJ2-7, with D unclear. The V end was cut by 6 bases, the J end by 0 bases, with 6 bases between. The CDR3 contains 12 residues. Germline CDR1 and CDR2: MNHEY and SMNVEV (reference sequence). CDR3 DNA: TGTGCCAGCAGGCAGAGCTCCTACGAGCAGTACTTC. Translating it yields CASRQSSYEQYF.

V is TRBV10-2 and J is TRBJ1-2; 9 bases map to TRBD1. V was pared by 3 bases and J by 5 bases, with 7 bases of the junction left unmatched. Germline V gene sequence: CDR1 WSHSY, CDR2 SAAADI. This CDR3 has 15 amino acids. The CDR3: CASSEQGAVRYGYTF. The CDR3 region has the DNA TGCGCCAGCAGTGAACAGGGGGCCGTTCGGTATGGCTACACCTTC.

This clonotype was seen many times. This sequence joins TRBV12-3 or TRBV12-4 and TRBJ2-1; TRBD2 matches at 13 bases. V trimming: 5 bases; J trimming: 5 bases; junction bases outside the gene matches: 6. The CDR3 is made up of 16 amino acids. CDR3 bases: TGTGCCAGCAGTGCCGGACTAGCGGGAGCGCACAATGAGCAGTTCTTC. Translated, it gives CASSAGLAGAHNEQFF.

This clonotype was observed at least ten times. The chain uses TRBV7-8 and TRBJ1-1; D is undetermined. V was clipped by 5 bases and J by 8 bases, with 15 bases between them. This CDR3 comprises 13 residues. Germline V gene lookup returns CDR1 SGHVS and CDR2 FQNEAQ. DNA of the CDR3: TGTGCCAGCAGCCCGCCCCGGACGGAGGAAGCTTTCTTT. It encodes CASSPPRTEEAFF. The entire variable domain, with the rest obtained from reference TRBV7-8 and TRBJ1-1, is as follows: GAGVSQSPRYKVAKRGQDVALRCDPISGHVSLFWYQQALGQGPEFLTYFQNEAQLDKSGLPSDRFFAERPEGSVSTLKIQRTQQEDSAVYLCASSPPRTEEAFFGQGTRLTVV.

This clonotype was counted ten times or more. The rearrangement links TRBV7-2 to TRBJ1-5, with TRBD1 identical over 7 bases. Losses at the gene ends were 4 bases for V and 1 base for J; bases not matched to a gene: 4. Looked up from germline, CDR1 is SGHTA and CDR2 is FQGNSA. This CDR3 has 15 amino acids. DNA for the CDR3: TGTGCCAGCAGCTCGACAGGGAGAAGCAATCAGCCCCAGCATTTT. This codes for CASSSTGRSNQPQHF.